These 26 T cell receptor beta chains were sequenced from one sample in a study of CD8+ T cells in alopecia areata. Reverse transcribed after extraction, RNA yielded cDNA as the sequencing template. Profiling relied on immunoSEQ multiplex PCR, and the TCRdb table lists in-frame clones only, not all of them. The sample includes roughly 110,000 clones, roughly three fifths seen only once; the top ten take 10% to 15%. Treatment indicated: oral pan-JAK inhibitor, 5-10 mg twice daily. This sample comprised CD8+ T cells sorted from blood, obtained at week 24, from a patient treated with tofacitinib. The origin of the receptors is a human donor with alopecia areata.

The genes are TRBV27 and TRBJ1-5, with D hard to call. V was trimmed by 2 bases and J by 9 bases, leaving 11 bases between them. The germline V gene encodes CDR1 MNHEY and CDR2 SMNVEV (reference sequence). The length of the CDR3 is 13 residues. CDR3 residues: CASSLNSDGPQHF. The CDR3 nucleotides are TGTGCCAGCAGTTTAAACAGCGATGGGCCCCAGCATTTT.

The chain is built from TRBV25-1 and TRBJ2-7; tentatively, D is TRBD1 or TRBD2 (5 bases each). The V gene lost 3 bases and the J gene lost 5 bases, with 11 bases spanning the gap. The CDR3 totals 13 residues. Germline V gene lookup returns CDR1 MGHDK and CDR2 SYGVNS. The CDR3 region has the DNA TGTGCCAGCAGTGAGTTAGGGGACGACGAGCAGTACTTC. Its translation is CASSELGDDEQYF.

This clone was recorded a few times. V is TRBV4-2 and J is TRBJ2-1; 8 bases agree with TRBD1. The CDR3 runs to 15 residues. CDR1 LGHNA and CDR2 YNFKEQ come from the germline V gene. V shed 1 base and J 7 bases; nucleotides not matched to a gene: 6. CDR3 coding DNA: TGTGCCAGCAGCCAAGGACAGGGGAACATTAATGAGCAGTTCTTC. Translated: CASSQGQGNINEQFF.

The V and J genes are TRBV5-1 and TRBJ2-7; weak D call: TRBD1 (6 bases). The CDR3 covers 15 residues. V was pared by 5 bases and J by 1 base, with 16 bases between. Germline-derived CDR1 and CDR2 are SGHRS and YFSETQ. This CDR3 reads CASRLNPRGSYEQYF. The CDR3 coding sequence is TGCGCCAGCAGATTAAACCCCAGGGGTTCCTACGAGCAGTACTTC. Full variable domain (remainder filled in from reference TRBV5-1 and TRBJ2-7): KAGVTQTPRYLIKTRGQQVTLSCSPISGHRSVSWYQQTPGQGLQFLFEYFSETQRNKGNFPGRFSGRQFSNSRSEMNVSTLELGDSALYLCASRLNPRGSYEQYFGPGTRLTVT.

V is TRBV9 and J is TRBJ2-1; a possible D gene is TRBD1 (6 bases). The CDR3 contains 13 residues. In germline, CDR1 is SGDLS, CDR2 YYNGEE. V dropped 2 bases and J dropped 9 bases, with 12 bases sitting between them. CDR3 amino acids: CASSVTNRAEQFF. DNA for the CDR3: TGTGCCAGCAGCGTCACTAACAGGGCTGAGCAGTTCTTC. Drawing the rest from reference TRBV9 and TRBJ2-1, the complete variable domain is DSGVTQTPKHLITATGQRVTLRCSPRSGDLSVYWYQQSLDQGLQFLIQYYNGEERAKGNILERFSAQQFPDLHSELNLSSLELGDSALYFCASSVTNRAEQFFGPGTRLTVL.

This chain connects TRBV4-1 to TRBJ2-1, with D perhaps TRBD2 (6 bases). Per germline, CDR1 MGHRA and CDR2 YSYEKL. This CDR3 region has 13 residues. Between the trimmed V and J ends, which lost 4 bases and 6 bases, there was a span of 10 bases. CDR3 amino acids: CASSLGLPNEQFF. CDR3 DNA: TGCGCCAGCAGCCTAGGACTACCCAATGAGCAGTTCTTC.

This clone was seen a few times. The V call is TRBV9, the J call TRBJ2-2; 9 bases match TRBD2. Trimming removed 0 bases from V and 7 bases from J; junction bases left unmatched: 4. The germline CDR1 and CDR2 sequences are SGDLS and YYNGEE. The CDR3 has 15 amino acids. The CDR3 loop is CASSVGSSGDGELFF. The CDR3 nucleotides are TGTGCCAGCAGCGTAGGATCTAGCGGGGACGGGGAGCTGTTTTTT. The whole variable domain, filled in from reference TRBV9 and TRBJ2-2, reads DSGVTQTPKHLITATGQRVTLRCSPRSGDLSVYWYQQSLDQGLQFLIQYYNGEERAKGNILERFSAQQFPDLHSELNLSSLELGDSALYFCASSVGSSGDGELFFGEGSRLTVL.

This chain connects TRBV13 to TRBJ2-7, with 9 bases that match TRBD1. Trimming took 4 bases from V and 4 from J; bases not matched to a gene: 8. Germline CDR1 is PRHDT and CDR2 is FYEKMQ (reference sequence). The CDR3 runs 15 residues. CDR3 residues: CASSSTGQGTYEQYF. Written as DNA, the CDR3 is TGTGCCAGCAGCTCCACGGGACAGGGAACTTACGAGCAGTACTTC.

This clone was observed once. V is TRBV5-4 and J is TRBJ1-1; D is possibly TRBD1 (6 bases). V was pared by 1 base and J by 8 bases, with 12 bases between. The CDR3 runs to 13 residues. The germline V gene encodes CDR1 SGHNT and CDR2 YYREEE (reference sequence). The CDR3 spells CASSLFPGEEAFF. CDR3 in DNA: TGTGCCAGCAGCTTGTTTCCAGGGGAAGAAGCTTTCTTT.

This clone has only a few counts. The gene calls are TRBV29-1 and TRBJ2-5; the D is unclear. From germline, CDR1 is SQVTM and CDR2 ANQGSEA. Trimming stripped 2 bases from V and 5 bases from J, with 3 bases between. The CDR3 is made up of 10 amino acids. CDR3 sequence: CSVERETQYF. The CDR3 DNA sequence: TGCAGCGTTGAACGTGAGACCCAGTACTTC.

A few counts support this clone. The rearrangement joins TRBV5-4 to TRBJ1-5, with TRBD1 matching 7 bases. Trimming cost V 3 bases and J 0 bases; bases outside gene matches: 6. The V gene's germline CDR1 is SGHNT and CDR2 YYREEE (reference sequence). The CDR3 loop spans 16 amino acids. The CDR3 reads CASSWKGQHSNQPQHF. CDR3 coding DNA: TGTGCCAGCAGCTGGAAGGGACAGCATAGCAATCAGCCCCAGCATTTT.

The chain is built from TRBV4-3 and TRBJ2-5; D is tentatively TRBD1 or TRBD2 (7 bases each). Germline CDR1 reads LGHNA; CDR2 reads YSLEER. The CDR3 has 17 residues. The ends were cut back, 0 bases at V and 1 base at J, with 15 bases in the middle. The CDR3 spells CASSQDRGEGAQETQYF. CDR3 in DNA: TGCGCCAGCAGCCAAGATAGGGGGGAGGGGGCCCAAGAGACCCAGTACTTC.

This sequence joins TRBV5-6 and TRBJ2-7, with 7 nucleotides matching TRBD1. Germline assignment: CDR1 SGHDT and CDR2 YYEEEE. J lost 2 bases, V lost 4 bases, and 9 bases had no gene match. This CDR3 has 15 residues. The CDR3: CASSPFQGETYEQYF. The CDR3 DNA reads TGTGCCAGCAGCCCGTTCCAGGGGGAAACCTACGAGCAGTACTTC.

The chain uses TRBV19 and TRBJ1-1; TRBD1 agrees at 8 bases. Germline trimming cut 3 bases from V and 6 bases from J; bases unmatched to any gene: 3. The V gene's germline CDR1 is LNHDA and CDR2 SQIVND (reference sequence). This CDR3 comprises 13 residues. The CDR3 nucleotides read TGTGCCAGTAGTATCCTGGGACAGGCTGAAGCTTTCTTT. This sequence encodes CASSILGQAEAFF.

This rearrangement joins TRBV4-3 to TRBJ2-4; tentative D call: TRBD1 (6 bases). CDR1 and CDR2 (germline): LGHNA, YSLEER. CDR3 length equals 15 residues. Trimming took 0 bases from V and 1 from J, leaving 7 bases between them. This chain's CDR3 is CASSQDRGAKNIQYF. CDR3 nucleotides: TGCGCCAGCAGCCAAGATAGGGGGGCCAAAAACATTCAGTACTTC.

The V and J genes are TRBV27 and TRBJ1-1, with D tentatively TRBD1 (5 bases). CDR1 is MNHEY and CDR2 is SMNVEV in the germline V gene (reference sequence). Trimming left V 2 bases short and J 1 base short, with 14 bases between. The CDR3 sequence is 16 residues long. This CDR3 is CASSLVGTGENTEAFF. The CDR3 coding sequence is TGTGCCAGCAGTTTAGTAGGAACAGGAGAGAACACTGAAGCTTTCTTT.

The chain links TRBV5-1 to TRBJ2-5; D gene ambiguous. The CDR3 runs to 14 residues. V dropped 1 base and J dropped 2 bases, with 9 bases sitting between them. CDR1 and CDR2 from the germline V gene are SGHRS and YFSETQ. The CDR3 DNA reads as TGCGCCAGCAGCTTGCTCGGCAGTCAAGAGACCCAGTACTTC. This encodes CASSLLGSQETQYF.

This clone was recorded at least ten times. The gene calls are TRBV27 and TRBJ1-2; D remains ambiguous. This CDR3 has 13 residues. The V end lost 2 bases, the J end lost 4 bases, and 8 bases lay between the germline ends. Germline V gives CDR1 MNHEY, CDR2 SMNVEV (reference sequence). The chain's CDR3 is CASSLSGGYGYTF. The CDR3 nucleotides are TGTGCCAGCAGTTTAAGCGGCGGCTATGGCTACACCTTC.

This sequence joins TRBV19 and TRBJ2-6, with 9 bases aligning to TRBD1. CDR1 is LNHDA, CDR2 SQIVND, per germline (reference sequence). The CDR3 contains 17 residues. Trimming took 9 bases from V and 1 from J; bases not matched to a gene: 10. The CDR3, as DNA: TGTGCCAGCACGGACTGGGACAGGGCATCTGGGGCCAACGTCCTGACTTTC. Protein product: CASTDWDRASGANVLTF.

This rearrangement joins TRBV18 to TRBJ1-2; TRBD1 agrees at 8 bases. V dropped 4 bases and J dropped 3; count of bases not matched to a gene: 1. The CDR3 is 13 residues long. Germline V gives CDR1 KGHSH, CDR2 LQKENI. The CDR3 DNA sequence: TGTGCCAGCTCACAACAGGGGGACTATGGCTACACCTTC. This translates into CASSQQGDYGYTF.

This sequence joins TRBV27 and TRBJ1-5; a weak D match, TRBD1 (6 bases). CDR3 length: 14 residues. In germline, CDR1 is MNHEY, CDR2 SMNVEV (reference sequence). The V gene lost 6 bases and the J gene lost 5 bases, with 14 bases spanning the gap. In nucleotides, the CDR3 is TGTGCCAGCAGCCTAATACAGGGAGATCAGCCCCAGCATTTT. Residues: CASSLIQGDQPQHF.

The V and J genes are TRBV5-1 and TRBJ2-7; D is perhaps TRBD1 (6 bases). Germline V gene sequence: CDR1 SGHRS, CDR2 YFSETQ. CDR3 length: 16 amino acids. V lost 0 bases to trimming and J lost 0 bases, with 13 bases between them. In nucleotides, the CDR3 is TGCGCCAGCAGCTTGGGCCTGGGACAAAGCTCCTACGAGCAGTACTTC. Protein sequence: CASSLGLGQSSYEQYF.

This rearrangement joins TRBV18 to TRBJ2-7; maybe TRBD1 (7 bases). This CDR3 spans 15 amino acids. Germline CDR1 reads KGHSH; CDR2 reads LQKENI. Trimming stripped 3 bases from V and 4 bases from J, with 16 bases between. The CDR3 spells CASSPLRGTAYEQYF. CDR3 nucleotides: TGTGCCAGCTCACCCCTCCGGGGGACAGCATACGAGCAGTACTTC.

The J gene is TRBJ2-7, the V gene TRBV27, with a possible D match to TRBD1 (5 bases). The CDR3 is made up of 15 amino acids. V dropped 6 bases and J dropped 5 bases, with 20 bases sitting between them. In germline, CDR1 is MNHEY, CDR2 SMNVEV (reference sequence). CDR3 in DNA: TGTGCCAGCAGCATATGGGCAGGGTCCGTGGACGAGCAGTACTTC. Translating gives CASSIWAGSVDEQYF.

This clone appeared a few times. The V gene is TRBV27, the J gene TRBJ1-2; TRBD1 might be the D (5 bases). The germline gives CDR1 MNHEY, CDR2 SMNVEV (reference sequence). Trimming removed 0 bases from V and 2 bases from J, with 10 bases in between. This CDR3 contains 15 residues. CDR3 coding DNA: TGTGCCAGCAGTTTATCAGAAAGGGGAAACTATGGCTACACCTTC. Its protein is CASSLSERGNYGYTF.

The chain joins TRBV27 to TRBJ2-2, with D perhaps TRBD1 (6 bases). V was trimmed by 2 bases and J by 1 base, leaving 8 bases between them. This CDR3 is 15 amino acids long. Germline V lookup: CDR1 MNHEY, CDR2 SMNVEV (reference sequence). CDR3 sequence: CASSLEGQNTGELFF. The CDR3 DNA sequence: TGTGCCAGCAGTTTAGAGGGACAGAACACCGGGGAGCTGTTTTTT.